The T cell receptor beta chain described here comes from a study of identical twins. Findings and limits, study-wide: Cord blood's abundant beta clonotypes had fewer insertions, unlike memory repertoires.

On this clonotype itself: Its antigen is still unknown.

TCRdb called the 5' RACE reads again in MiXCR, with one record for every CDR3 protein. This sample has roughly 470,000 distinct CDR3 sequences, with about 13% found just once. These sequences were also reported in another study, on yellow fever vaccine responses in identical twins.

The material sequenced was CD4+ T cells sorted from blood. The clonotype originates from a woman between 18 and 30 years old in good health.

The DNA for the CDR3 is TGCAGTGCTAGGGACACCTATAATGAAGCTTTCTTT. It codes for CSARDTYNEAFF. The V gene is TRBV20-1, the J gene TRBJ1-1; the D gene is possibly TRBD1 (5 bases). V lost 3 bases to trimming and J lost 7 bases, with 12 bases between them. CDR1 is DFQATT and CDR2 is SNEGSKA in the germline V gene (reference sequence). The CDR3 totals 12 residues.